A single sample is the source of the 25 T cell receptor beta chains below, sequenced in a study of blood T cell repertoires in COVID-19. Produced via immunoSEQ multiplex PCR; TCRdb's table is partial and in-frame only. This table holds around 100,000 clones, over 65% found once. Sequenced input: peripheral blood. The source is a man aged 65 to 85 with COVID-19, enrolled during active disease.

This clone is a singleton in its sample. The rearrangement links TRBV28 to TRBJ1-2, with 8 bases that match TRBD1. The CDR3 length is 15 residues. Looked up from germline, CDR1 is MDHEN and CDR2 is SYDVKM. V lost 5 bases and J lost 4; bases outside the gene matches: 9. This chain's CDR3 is CASSPGQATIYGYTF. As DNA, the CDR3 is TGTGCCAGCAGTCCGGGACAGGCGACGATCTATGGCTACACCTTC.

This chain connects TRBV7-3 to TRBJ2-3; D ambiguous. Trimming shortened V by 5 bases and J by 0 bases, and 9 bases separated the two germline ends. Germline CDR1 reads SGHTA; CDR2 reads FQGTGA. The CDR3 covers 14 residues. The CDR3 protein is CASSPMTSTDTQYF. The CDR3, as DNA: TGTGCCAGCAGCCCGATGACTAGCACAGATACGCAGTATTTT.

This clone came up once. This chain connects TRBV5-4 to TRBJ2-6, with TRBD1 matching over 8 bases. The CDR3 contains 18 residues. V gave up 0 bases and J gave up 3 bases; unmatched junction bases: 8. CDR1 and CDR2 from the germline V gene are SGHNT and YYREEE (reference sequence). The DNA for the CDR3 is TGTGCCAGCAGCTTGGGTCAGGGGGCGCGTCTTGGGGCCAACGTCCTGACTTTC. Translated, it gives CASSLGQGARLGANVLTF.

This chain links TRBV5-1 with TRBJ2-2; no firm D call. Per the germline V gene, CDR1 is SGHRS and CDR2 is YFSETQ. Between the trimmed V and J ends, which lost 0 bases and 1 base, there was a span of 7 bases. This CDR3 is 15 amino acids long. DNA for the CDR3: TGCGCCAGCAGCTTGGGGCAGTTGAACACCGGGGAGCTGTTTTTT. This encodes CASSLGQLNTGELFF.

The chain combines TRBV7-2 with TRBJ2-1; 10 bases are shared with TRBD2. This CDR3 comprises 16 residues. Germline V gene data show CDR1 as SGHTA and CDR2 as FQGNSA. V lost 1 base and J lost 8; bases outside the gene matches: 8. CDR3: CASSLGVASGSYEQFF. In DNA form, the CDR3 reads TGTGCCAGCAGCTTAGGGGTCGCTAGCGGGAGCTATGAGCAGTTCTTC.

Here the CDR3 reads CASSPQGAEPLYGYTF. CDR3 in DNA: TGTGCCAGCAGTCCCCAGGGGGCCGAGCCACTATATGGCTACACCTTC. This sequence joins TRBV28 and TRBJ1-2; TRBD1 aligns across 8 bases. With V trimmed by 5 bases and J by 5 bases, 13 bases remained unmatched. CDR3 length: 16 amino acids. Germline V gene sequence: CDR1 MDHEN, CDR2 SYDVKM.

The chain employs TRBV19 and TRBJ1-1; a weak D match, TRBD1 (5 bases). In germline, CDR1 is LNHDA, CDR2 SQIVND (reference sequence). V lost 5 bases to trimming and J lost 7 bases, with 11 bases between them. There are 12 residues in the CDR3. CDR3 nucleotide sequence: TGTGCCAGTAGTGAAGGGGTTGGTGAAGCTTTCTTT. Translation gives CASSEGVGEAFF.

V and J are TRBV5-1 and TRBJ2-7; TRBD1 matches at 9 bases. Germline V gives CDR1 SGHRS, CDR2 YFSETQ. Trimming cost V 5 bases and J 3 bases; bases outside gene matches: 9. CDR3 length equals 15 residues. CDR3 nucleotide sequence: TGCGCCAGCAGTGAGGGGACAGGGAAAAACTACGAGCAGTACTTC. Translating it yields CASSEGTGKNYEQYF.

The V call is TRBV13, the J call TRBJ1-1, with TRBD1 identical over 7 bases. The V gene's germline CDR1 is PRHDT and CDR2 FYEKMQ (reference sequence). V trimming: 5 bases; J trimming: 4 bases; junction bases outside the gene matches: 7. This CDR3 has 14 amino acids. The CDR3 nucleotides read TGTGCCAGCAGCCTGCGGCCAGGGGGCACTGAAGCTTTCTTT. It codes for CASSLRPGGTEAFF.

CDR3 region: CASSIRTVISGANVLTF. CDR3 DNA: TGTGCCAGTAGTATTCGGACAGTTATCTCTGGGGCCAACGTCCTGACTTTC. The rearrangement links TRBV19 to TRBJ2-6; possibly TRBD1 for D (6 bases). V lost 3 bases and J 0 bases, leaving 12 bases between the germline ends. The CDR3 extends over 17 amino acids. Germline assignment: CDR1 LNHDA and CDR2 SQIVND (reference sequence).

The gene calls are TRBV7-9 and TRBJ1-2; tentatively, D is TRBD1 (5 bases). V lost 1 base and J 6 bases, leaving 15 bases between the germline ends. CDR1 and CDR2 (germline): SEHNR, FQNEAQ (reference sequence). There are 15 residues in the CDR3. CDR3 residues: CASSLEGGVRNGYTF. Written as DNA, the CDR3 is TGTGCCAGCAGCTTAGAGGGAGGGGTTCGGAATGGCTACACCTTC. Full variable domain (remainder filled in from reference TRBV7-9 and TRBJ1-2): DTGVSQNPRHKITKRGQNVTFRCDPISEHNRLYWYRQTLGQGPEFLTYFQNEAQLEKSRLLSDRFSAERPKGSFSTLEIQRTEQGDSAMYLCASSLEGGVRNGYTFGSGTRLTVV.

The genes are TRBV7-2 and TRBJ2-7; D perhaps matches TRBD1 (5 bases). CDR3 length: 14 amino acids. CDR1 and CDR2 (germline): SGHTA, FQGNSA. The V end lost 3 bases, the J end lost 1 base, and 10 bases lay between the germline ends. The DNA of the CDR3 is TGTGCCAGCAGCTTCCCGACAGCATCCTACGAGCAGTACTTC. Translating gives CASSFPTASYEQYF.

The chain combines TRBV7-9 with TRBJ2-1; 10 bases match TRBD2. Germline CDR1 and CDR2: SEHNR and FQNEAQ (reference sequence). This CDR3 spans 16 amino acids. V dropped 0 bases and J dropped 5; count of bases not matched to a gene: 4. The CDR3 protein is CASSLAGTSVNNEQFF. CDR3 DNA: TGTGCCAGCAGCTTAGCCGGGACTAGCGTTAACAATGAGCAGTTCTTC.

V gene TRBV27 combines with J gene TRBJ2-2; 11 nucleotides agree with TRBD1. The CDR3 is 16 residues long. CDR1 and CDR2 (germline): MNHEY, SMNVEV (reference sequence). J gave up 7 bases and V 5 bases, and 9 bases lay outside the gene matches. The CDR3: CASSLSRTGGYGELFF. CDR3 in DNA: TGTGCCAGCAGTCTCTCCCGGACAGGGGGCTACGGGGAGCTGTTTTTT.

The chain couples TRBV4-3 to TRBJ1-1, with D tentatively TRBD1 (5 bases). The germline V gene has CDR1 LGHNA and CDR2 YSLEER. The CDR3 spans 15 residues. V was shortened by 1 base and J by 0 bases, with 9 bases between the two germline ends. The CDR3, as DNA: TGCGCCAGCAGCCAAGTTGGGGGGTTGAACACTGAAGCTTTCTTT. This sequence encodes CASSQVGGLNTEAFF.

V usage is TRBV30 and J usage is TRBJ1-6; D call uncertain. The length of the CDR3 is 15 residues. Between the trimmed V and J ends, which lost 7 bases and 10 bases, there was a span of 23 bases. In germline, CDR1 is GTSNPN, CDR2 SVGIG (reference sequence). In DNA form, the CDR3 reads TGTGCCTTCCGGAGGTCGGACTCAGTAGAATCACCCCTCCACTTT. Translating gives CAFRRSDSVESPLHF.

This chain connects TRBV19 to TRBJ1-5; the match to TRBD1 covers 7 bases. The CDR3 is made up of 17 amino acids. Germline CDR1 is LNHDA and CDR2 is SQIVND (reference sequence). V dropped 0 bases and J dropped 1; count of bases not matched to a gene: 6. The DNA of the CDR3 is TGTGCCAGTAGTATAGACGGGACAGCCTGGAGCAATCAGCCCCAGCATTTT. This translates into CASSIDGTAWSNQPQHF.

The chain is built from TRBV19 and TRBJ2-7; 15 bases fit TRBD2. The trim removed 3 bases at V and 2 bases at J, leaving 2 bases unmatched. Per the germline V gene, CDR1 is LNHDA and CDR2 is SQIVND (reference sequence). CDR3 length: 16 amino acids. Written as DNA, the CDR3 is TGTGCCAGTAGTATCGGACTAGCGGGAGGGCCCTACGAGCAGTACTTC. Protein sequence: CASSIGLAGGPYEQYF.

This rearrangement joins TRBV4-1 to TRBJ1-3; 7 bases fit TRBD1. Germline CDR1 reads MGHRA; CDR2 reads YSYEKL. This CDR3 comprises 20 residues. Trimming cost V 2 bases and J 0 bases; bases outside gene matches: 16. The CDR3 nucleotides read TGCGCCAGCAGCCAATCCCTGGCGTTCGACAGGGTGATCTCTGGAAACACCATATATTTT. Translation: CASSQSLAFDRVISGNTIYF.

In DNA, the CDR3 is TGTGCCAGCAGCTCGGACAATTGGGATTCACCCCTCCACTTT. This encodes CASSSDNWDSPLHF. The chain is built from TRBV6-6 and TRBJ1-6; D is possibly TRBD1 (5 bases). The CDR3 is 14 amino acids. Trimming left V 6 bases short and J 8 bases short, with 14 bases between. Germline CDR1 is MNHNY and CDR2 is SVGAGI (reference sequence).

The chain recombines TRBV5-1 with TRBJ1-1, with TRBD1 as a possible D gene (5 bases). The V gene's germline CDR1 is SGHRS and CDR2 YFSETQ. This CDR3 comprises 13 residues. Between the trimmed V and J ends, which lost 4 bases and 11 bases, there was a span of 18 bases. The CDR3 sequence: CASSVGPTSGAFF. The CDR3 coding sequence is TGCGCCAGCAGCGTGGGGCCCACCTCGGGGGCTTTCTTT. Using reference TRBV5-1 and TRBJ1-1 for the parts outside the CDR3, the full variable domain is KAGVTQTPRYLIKTRGQQVTLSCSPISGHRSVSWYQQTPGQGLQFLFEYFSETQRNKGNFPGRFSGRQFSNSRSEMNVSTLELGDSALYLCASSVGPTSGAFFGQGTRLTVV.

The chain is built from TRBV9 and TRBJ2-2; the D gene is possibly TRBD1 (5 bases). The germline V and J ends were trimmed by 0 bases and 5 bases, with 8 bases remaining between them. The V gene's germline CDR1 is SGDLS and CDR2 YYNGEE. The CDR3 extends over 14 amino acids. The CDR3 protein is CASSVGPGTGELFF. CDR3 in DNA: TGTGCCAGCAGCGTAGGACCAGGGACCGGGGAGCTGTTTTTT. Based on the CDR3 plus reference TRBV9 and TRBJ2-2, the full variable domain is DSGVTQTPKHLITATGQRVTLRCSPRSGDLSVYWYQQSLDQGLQFLIQYYNGEERAKGNILERFSAQQFPDLHSELNLSSLELGDSALYFCASSVGPGTGELFFGEGSRLTVL.

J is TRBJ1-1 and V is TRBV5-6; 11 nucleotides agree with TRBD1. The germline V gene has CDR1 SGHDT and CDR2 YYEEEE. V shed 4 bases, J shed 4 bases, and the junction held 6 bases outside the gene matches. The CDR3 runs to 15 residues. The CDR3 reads CASSGSGQGGTEAFF. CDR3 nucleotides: TGTGCCAGCAGCGGATCGGGACAGGGGGGCACTGAAGCTTTCTTT.

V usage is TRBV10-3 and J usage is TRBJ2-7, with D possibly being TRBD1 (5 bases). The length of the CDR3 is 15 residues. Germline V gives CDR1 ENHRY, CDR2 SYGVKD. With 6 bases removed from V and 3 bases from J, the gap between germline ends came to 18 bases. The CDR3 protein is CAIRILTEINYEQYF. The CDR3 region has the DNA TGTGCCATCAGGATCTTGACAGAGATAAACTACGAGCAGTACTTC.

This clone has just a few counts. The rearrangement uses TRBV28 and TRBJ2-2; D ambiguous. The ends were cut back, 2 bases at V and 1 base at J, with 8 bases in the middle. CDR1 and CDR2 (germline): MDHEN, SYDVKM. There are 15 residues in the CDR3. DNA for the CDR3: TGTGCCAGCAGTTTACCGGGTTGGAACACCGGGGAGCTGTTTTTT. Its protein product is CASSLPGWNTGELFF.